A single sample is the source of the 10 T cell receptor beta chains below, sequenced in a study of beta chain features in type 1 diabetes. General study points: People with Type 1 diabetes carried modestly yet significantly shorter TCRB CDR3s in all four CD4+ subsets.

All of the isolated RNA was reverse transcribed, so expressed TCRB transcripts were sequenced. This table comes from immunoSEQ multiplex PCR, and its TCRdb copy is limited to in-frame clones, with some not included. The data contain 95,000 to 150,000 clones, around 17% of them seen just once; the ten biggest clones take up over 2%. These TCRs' antigens remain unknown. What was sequenced was central memory CD4+ T cells from blood. These receptor sequences come from a man aged 25 to 45 with type 1 diabetes.

This clone was seen only a few times. V gene TRBV11-3 combines with J gene TRBJ2-1, with TRBD1 matching 9 bases. The CDR3 covers 16 residues. In germline, CDR1 is SGHNT, CDR2 YENEEA. V dropped 1 base and J dropped 6; count of bases not matched to a gene: 7. The CDR3 here is CASSLGGQGFSNEQFF. DNA for the CDR3: TGTGCCAGCAGCTTAGGGGGACAGGGTTTCTCCAATGAGCAGTTCTTC.

The gene calls are TRBV29-1 and TRBJ1-2; D possibly corresponds to TRBD1 (6 bases). Trimming took 7 bases from V and 8 from J, leaving 14 bases between them. The CDR3 is made up of 11 amino acids. Germline CDR1 SQVTM, CDR2 ANQGSEA. The CDR3 region has the DNA TGCAGCGCCACAGCGGGGGCCGGCTACACCTTC. Protein product: CSATAGAGYTF.

This clone was seen a handful of times. V usage is TRBV5-1 and J usage is TRBJ1-6; weak D call: TRBD1 (6 bases). The ends were cut back, 1 base at V and 7 bases at J, with 12 bases in the middle. This CDR3 region has 15 residues. Germline lookup yields CDR1 SGHRS and CDR2 YFSETQ. CDR3 nucleotide sequence: TGCGCCAGCAGCTTGTCAGGGGATAAGAATTCACCCCTCCACTTT. This gives the protein CASSLSGDKNSPLHF.

This clone has a handful of counts. The chain joins TRBV9 to TRBJ2-3; 8 positions match TRBD1. Per germline, CDR1 SGDLS and CDR2 YYNGEE. With V trimmed by 0 bases and J by 1 base, 1 base remained unmatched. The CDR3 runs to 15 residues. Written as DNA, the CDR3 is TGTGCCAGCAGCGTAGAGGGACAGGGCACAGATACGCAGTATTTT. It specifies CASSVEGQGTDTQYF.

In this sample, this clone turned up a few times. This chain links TRBV7-2 with TRBJ2-5; 9 nucleotides line up with TRBD2. The length of the CDR3 is 15 residues. Germline trimming cut 5 bases from V and 5 bases from J; bases unmatched to any gene: 9. Germline loops: CDR1 SGHTA, CDR2 FQGNSA. This CDR3 is CASSRRASGEETQYF. The CDR3 DNA is TGTGCCAGCAGCCGCCGAGCTAGCGGGGAGGAGACCCAGTACTTC.

Remarks on this clone: The sample has other DNA sequences that encode this CDR3 too. The chain carries TRBV29-1 and TRBJ1-5, with D tentatively TRBD1 (5 bases). CDR3 size: 13 residues. The germline CDR1 and CDR2 sequences are SQVTM and ANQGSEA. V lost 6 bases and J lost 1, with 10 bases in between. The DNA of the CDR3 is TGCAGCGTGGGTGGGGGGAGCAATCAGCCCCAGCATTTT. Amino acid sequence: CSVGGGSNQPQHF.

In DNA, the CDR3 is TGCGCCAGCAGTGAGGTCGGCAGGGTAACAGATACGCAGTATTTT. Translation: CASSEVGRVTDTQYF. The chain uses TRBV10-2 and TRBJ2-3, with TRBD1 as a possible D gene (5 bases). V was pared by 2 bases and J by 3 bases, with 12 bases between. Per the germline V gene, CDR1 is WSHSY and CDR2 is SAAADI. The length of the CDR3 is 15 residues.

This clone was seen more than once but under ten times. This chain links TRBV25-1 with TRBJ1-1, with 12 bases aligning to TRBD1. Germline V gene sequence: CDR1 MGHDK, CDR2 SYGVNS. With V trimmed by 1 base and J by 3 bases, 6 bases remained unmatched. This CDR3 contains 17 residues. Here the CDR3 DNA reads TGTGCCAGCAGTGAATGGGGACAGGGGGCGGATGACACTGAAGCTTTCTTT. Its translation is CASSEWGQGADDTEAFF. The full variable domain, completed using reference TRBV25-1 and TRBJ1-1, is EADIYQTPRYLVIGTGKKITLECSQTMGHDKMYWYQQDPGMELHLIHYSYGVNSTEKGDLSSESTVSRIRTEHFPLTLESARPSHTSQYLCASSEWGQGADDTEAFFGQGTRLTVV.

This clone has just a few counts. This chain connects TRBV5-1 to TRBJ2-5; D tentatively reads TRBD1 or TRBD2 (6 bases each). Trimming stripped 1 base from V and 1 base from J, with 11 bases between. CDR3 length equals 15 residues. Per germline, CDR1 SGHRS and CDR2 YFSETQ. The chain's CDR3 is CASSLRPGAQETQYF. Here the CDR3 DNA reads TGCGCCAGCAGCTTGAGGCCGGGGGCCCAAGAGACCCAGTACTTC.

The gene calls are TRBV29-1 and TRBJ2-1; D is uncertain. Trimming took 6 bases from V and 4 from J, leaving 13 bases between them. This CDR3 spans 13 amino acids. CDR1 SQVTM and CDR2 ANQGSEA come from the germline V gene. CDR3 in DNA: TGCAGCGTCTCTTTCAGGTTATACAATGAGCAGTTCTTC. Translating gives CSVSFRLYNEQFF.